The TCR beta chain described here comes from a study of T cell changes during pregnancy in multiple sclerosis. This CDR3 comprises 15 residues. Trimming removed 1 base from V and 3 bases from J, with 13 bases in between. Germline values: CDR1 LNHDA, CDR2 SQIVND (reference sequence). Sequencing used immunoSEQ multiplex PCR; TCRdb keeps in-frame clones, though not all of them. Among about 40,000 clones, 91% were seen once, and the ten largest hold about 7.8%. The sequencing here drew on CD8+ T cells from peripheral blood mononuclear cells, taken before pregnancy. The TCR sequence derives from a female donor with multiple sclerosis, enrolled in a pregnancy study. This chain connects TRBV19 to TRBJ2-7, with D possibly matching TRBD1 (8 bases). Written as DNA, the CDR3 is TGTGCCAGTAGTATAGCACAGGGGGGGATCTACGAGCAGTACTTC. This encodes CASSIAQGGIYEQYF. The full variable domain, rest sourced from reference TRBV19 and TRBJ2-7, is DGGITQSPKYLFRKEGQNVTLSCEQNLNHDAMYWYRQDPGQGLRLIYYSQIVNDFQKGDIAEGYSVSREKKESFPLTVTSAQKNPTAFYLCASSIAQGGIYEQYFGPGTRLTVT.